This T cell receptor (beta chain) was profiled in a study of control samples from healthy donors and cancer patients (TCRdb year 2020). A remark on this clone: What this receptor recognizes is not known. No much larger clonotype is one base removed from it; base qualities were not supplied.

Library construction relied on the immunoSEQ multiplex PCR assay. Sourced from immuneACCESS, this table was stored by TCRdb with only in-frame sequences that have V and J called. A share of the clones is absent; for the studies checked, an unresolved V gene accounts for under half, and the remainder has no known explanation. The sample includes around 110,000 clones, with 75% to 90% observed a single time. Around 1.1% of the sample goes to the ten largest clones. Sequencing was done on a sample of PBMCs. The sequence was collected from a woman aged 45-65 years with colorectal cancer.

The DNA sequence is as follows: TGTGCCAGCAGTGATAAAGGAGTTATCAAAAACATTCAGTACTTC. Its protein reads: CASSDKGVIKNIQYF. The chain is assembled from TRBV6-1 and TRBJ2-4, with the D gene not confidently named. The CDR3 runs 15 amino acids, cysteine and phenylalanine included. Only the CDR3 portion is preserved as DNA: 45 bases, with reading frame beginning at the first base. The trim is 3 bases for V and 3 bases for J, with a gap of 12 bases between the germline ends. CDR1 and CDR2 (MNHNS, SASEGT) derive from the germline V gene.